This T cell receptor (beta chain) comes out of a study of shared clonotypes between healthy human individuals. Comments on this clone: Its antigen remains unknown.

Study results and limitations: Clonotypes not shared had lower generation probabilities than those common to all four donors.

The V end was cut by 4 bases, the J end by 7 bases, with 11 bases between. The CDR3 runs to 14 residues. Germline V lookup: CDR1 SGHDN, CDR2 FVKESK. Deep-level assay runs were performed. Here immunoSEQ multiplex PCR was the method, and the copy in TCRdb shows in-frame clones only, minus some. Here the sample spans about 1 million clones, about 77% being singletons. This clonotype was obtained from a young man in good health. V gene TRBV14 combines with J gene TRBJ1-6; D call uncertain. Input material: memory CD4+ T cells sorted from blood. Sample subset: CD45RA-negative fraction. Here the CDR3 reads CASSPLLQNSPLHF. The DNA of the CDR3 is TGTGCCAGCAGCCCCCTACTACAGAATTCACCCCTCCACTTT. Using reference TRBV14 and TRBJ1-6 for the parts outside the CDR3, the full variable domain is EAGVTQFPSHSVIEKGQTVTLRCDPISGHDNLYWYRRVMGKEIKFLLHFVKESKQDESGMPNNRFLAERTGGTYSTLKVQPAELEDSGVYFCASSPLLQNSPLHFGNGTRLTVT.